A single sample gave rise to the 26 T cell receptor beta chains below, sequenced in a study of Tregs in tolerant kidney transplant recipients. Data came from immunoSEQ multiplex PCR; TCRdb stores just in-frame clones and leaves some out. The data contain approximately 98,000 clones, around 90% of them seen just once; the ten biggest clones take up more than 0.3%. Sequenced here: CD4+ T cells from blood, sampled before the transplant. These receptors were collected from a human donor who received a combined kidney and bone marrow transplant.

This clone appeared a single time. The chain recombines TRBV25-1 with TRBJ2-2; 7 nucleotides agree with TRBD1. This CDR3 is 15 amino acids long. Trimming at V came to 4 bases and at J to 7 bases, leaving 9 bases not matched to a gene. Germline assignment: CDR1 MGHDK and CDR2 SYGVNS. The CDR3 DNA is TGTGCCAGCAGTGGTCAAGGGGGCGCCGGCGGGGAGCTGTTTTTT. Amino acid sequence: CASSGQGGAGGELFF.

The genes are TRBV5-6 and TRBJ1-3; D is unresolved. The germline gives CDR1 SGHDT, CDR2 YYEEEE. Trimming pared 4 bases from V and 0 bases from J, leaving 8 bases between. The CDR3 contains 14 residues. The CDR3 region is CASSPTSSGNTIYF. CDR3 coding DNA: TGTGCCAGCAGCCCTACCTCCTCTGGAAACACCATATATTTT.

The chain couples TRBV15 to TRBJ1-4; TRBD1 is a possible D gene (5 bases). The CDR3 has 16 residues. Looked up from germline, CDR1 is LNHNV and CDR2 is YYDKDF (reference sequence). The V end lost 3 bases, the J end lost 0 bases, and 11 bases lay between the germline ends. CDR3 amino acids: CATSRRQSATNEKLFF. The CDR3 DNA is TGTGCCACCAGCAGGAGACAGAGTGCAACTAATGAAAAACTGTTTTTT. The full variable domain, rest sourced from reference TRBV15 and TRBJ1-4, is DAMVIQNPRYQVTQFGKPVTLSCSQTLNHNVMYWYQQKSSQAPKLLFHYYDKDFNNEADTPDNFQSRRPNTSFCFLDIRSPGLGDTAMYLCATSRRQSATNEKLFFGSGTQLSVL.

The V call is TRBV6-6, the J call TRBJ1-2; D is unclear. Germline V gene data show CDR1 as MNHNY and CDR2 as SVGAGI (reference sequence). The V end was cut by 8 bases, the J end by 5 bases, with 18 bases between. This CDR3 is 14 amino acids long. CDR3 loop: CASYETQNRYGYTF. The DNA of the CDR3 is TGTGCCAGCTACGAGACACAGAACCGATATGGCTACACCTTC.

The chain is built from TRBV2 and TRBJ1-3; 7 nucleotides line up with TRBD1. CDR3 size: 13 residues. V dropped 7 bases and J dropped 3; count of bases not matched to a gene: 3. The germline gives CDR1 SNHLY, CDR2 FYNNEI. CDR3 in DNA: TGTGCCAGCACAGGGGGAAATGGAAACACCATATATTTT. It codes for CASTGGNGNTIYF. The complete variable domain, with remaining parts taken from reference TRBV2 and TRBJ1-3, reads EPEVTQTPSHQVTQMGQEVILRCVPISNHLYFYWYRQILGQKVEFLVSFYNNEISEKSEIFDDQFSVERPDGSNFTLKIRSTKLEDSAMYFCASTGGNGNTIYFGEGSWLTVV.

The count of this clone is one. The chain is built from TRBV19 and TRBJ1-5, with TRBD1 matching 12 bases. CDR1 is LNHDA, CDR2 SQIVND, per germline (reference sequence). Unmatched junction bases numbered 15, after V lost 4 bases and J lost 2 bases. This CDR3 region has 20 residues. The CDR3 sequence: CASSKPTGTGGASGNQPQHF. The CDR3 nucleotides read TGTGCCAGTAGTAAACCTACAGGGACAGGGGGCGCGTCTGGCAATCAGCCCCAGCATTTT.

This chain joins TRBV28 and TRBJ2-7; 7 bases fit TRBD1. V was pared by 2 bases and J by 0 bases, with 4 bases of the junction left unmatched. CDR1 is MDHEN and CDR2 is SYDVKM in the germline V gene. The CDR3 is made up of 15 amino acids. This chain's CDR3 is CASSLTGVNSYEQYF. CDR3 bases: TGTGCCAGCAGTTTAACAGGGGTAAACTCCTACGAGCAGTACTTC.

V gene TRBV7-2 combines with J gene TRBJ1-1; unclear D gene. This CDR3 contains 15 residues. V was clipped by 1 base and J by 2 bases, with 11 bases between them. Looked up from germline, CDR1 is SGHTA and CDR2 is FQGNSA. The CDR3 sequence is CASSLVGGLNTEAFF. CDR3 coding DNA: TGTGCCAGCAGCTTAGTAGGCGGTTTAAACACTGAAGCTTTCTTT.

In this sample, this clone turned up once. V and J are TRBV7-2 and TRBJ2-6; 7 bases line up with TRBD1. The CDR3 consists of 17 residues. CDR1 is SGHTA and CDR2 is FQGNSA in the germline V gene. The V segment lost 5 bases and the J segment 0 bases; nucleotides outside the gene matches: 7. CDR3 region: CASSPTGRTSGANVLTF. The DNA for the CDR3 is TGTGCCAGCAGCCCGACAGGGCGTACCTCTGGGGCCAACGTCCTGACTTTC. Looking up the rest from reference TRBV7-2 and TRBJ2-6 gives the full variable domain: GAGVSQSPSNKVTEKGKDVELRCDPISGHTALYWYRQSLGQGLEFLIYFQGNSAPDKSGLPSDRFSAERTGGSVSTLTIQRTQQEDSAVYLCASSPTGRTSGANVLTFGAGSRLTVL.

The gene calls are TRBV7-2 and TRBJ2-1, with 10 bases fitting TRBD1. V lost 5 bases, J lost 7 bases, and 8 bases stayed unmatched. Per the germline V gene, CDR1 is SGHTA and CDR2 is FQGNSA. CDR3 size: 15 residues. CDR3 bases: TGTGCCAGCAGCCCACGACAGGGGGCGGGGAATGAGCAGTTCTTC. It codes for CASSPRQGAGNEQFF.

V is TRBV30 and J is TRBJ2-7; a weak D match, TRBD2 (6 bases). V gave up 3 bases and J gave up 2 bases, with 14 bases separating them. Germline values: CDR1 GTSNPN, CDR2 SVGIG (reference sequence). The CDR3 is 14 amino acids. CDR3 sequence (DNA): TGTGCCTGGAGGGGTAGCGGAGGGGCCTACGAGCAGTACTTC. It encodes CAWRGSGGAYEQYF.

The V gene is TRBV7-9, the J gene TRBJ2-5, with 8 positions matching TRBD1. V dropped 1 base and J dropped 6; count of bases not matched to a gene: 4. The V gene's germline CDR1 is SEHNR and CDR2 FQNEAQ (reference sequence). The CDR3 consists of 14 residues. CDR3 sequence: CASSLGQGRQTQYF. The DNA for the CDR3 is TGTGCCAGCAGCTTAGGACAGGGGAGGCAGACCCAGTACTTC. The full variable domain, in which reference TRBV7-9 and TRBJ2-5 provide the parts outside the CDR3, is DTGVSQNPRHKITKRGQNVTFRCDPISEHNRLYWYRQTLGQGPEFLTYFQNEAQLEKSRLLSDRFSAERPKGSFSTLEIQRTEQGDSAMYLCASSLGQGRQTQYFGPGTRLLVL.

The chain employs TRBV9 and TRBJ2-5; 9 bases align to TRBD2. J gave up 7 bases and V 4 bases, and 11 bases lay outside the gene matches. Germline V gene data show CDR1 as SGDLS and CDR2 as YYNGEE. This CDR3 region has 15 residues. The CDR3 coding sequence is TGTGCCAGCAGCCCGGGGGGTAGCGGGAGTGTGACCCAGTACTTC. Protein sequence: CASSPGGSGSVTQYF.

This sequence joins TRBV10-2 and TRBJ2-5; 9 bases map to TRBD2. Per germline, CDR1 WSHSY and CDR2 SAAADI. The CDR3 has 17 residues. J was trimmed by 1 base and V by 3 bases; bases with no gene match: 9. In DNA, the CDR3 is TGCGCCAGCAGTGATCAGGGTAGCGGGGGCTTCCAAGAGACCCAGTACTTC. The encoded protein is CASSDQGSGGFQETQYF.

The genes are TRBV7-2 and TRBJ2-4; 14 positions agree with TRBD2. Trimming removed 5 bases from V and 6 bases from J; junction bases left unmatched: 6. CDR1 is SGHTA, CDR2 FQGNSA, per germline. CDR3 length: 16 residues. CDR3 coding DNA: TGTGCCAGCAGCCCGACTAGCGGGGGGGCTGGAAACATTCAGTACTTC. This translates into CASSPTSGGAGNIQYF.

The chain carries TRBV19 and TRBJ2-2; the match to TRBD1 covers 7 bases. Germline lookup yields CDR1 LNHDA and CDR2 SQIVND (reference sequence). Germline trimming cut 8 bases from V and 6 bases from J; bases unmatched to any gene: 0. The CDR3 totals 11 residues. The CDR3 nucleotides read TGTGCCAGTCAGGGGGCCGGGGAGCTGTTTTTT. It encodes CASQGAGELFF.

CDR3 DNA sequence: TGTGCCAGCACCCAGGGTTTTGATCAGCCCCAGCATTTT. Translation: CASTQGFDQPQHF. J is TRBJ1-5 and V is TRBV2; TRBD1 is a possible D gene (5 bases). The V end was cut by 7 bases, the J end by 5 bases, with 12 bases between. This CDR3 region has 13 residues. Germline CDR1 reads SNHLY; CDR2 reads FYNNEI.

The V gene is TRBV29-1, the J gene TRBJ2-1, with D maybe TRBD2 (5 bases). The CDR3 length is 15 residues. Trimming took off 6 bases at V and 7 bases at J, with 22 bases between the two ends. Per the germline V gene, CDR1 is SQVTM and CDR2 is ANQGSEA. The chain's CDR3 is CSVVFFLASLNEQFF. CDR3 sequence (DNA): TGCAGCGTCGTATTCTTTCTAGCCTCTCTTAATGAGCAGTTCTTC.

The CDR3 nucleotides are TGTGCCAGCAGCTTGGACGGACTTTACGAGCAGTACTTC. Translated, it gives CASSLDGLYEQYF. The chain links TRBV7-8 to TRBJ2-7; a possible D gene is TRBD2 (5 bases). The germline V gene has CDR1 SGHVS and CDR2 FQNEAQ. This CDR3 is 13 amino acids long. The V and J ends lost 3 bases and 4 bases respectively, with 10 bases between them.

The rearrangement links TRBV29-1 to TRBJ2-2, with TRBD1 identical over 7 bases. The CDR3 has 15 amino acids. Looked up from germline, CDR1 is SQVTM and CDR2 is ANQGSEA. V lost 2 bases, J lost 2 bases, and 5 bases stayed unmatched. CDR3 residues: CSVETGTDNTGELFF. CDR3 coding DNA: TGCAGCGTTGAAACCGGGACAGATAACACCGGGGAGCTGTTTTTT.

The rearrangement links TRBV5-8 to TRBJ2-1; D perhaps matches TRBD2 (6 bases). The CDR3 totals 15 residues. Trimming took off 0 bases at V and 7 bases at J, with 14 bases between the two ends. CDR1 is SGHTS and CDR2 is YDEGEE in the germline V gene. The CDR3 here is CASSLGASGRNEQFF. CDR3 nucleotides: TGTGCCAGCAGCTTGGGGGCCTCGGGGAGGAATGAGCAGTTCTTC.

This CDR3 is CASTPTIGGEQYF. CDR3 nucleotides: TGTGCCAGCACCCCGACGATCGGGGGGGAGCAGTACTTC. The chain uses TRBV7-9 and TRBJ2-7; 7 bases line up with TRBD2. Looked up from germline, CDR1 is SEHNR and CDR2 is FQNEAQ (reference sequence). V dropped 7 bases and J dropped 7; count of bases not matched to a gene: 10. The CDR3 consists of 13 residues. The entire variable domain, with the rest obtained from reference TRBV7-9 and TRBJ2-7, is as follows: DTGVSQNPRHKITKRGQNVTFRCDPISEHNRLYWYRQTLGQGPEFLTYFQNEAQLEKSRLLSDRFSAERPKGSFSTLEIQRTEQGDSAMYLCASTPTIGGEQYFGPGTRLTVT.

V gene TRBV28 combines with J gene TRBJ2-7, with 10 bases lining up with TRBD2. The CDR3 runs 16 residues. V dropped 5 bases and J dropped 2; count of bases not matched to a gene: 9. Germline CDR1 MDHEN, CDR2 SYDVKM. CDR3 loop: CASSTAGTSVTYEQYF. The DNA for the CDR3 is TGTGCCAGCAGTACTGCCGGGACTAGCGTGACCTACGAGCAGTACTTC.

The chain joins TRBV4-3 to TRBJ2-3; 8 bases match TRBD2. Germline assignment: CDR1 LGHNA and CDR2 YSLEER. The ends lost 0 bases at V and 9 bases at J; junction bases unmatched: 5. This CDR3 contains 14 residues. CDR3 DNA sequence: TGCGCCAGCAGCCAAGAAGGAAGCGGGGGAACGCAGTATTTT. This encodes CASSQEGSGGTQYF.

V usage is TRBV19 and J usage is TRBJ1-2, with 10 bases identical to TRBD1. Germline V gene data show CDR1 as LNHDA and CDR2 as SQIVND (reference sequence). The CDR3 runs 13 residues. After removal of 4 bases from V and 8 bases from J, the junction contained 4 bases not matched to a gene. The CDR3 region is CASSRDRGQGYTF. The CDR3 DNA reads TGTGCCAGTAGTAGAGACAGGGGGCAAGGCTACACCTTC.

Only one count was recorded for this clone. The CDR3 here is CASRTNGFQETQYF. In nucleotides, the CDR3 is TGTGCCAGCAGAACTAACGGATTTCAAGAGACCCAGTACTTC. V is TRBV6-1 and J is TRBJ2-5; D is unresolved. This CDR3 is 14 amino acids long. CDR1 is MNHNS and CDR2 is SASEGT in the germline V gene. Trimming took 6 bases from V and 2 from J, leaving 13 bases between them.